Listed below are T cell receptor beta chains from one sample, sequenced in a study of T cell responses to AZD1222 COVID-19 vaccine. Clones were read by immunoSEQ multiplex PCR, and TCRdb kept only the in-frame ones, dropping some. The sample yields about 45,000 clones, roughly 90% seen once. Sequencing was performed on peripheral blood, taken 28 days after the second AZD1222 dose. All receptors come from an adult who received the AZD1222 COVID-19 vaccine. Each CDR3 is given with its conserved first and last residue. A D gene is named only where the DNA matches it firmly. Only part of the rows carry a size: once, few, many, or a class if the clone is expanded.

v_gene	j_gene	abundance	d_gene	CDR3aa	CDR3nt
TRBV3-1/TRBV3-2	TRBJ2-5	-	TRBD2	CASSQRIYQREASQYF	TGTGCCAGCAGCCAAAGGATCTACCAGCGGGAGGCTTCCCAGTACTTC
TRBV7-9	TRBJ1-5	-	-	CASSLGNQPQHF	TGTGCCAGCAGCTTAGGCAATCAGCCCCAGCATTTT
TRBV3-1/TRBV3-2	TRBJ2-2	-	TRBD2	CASSLRLAGGNTGELFF	TGTGCCAGCAGCCTCAGACTAGCGGGAGGGAACACCGGGGAGCTGTTTTTT
TRBV28	TRBJ2-7	-	-	CASRAGAAYEQYF	TGTGCCAGCAGGGCAGGGGCAGCCTACGAGCAGTACTTC
TRBV19	TRBJ2-7	once	TRBD1	CASSPRTGMNEQYF	TGTGCCAGTAGTCCCCGGACAGGGATGAACGAGCAGTACTTC
TRBV27	TRBJ1-2	once	TRBD1	CASSSRDRGSGDYGYTF	TGTGCCAGCAGTTCTAGGGACAGGGGGTCAGGTGACTATGGCTACACCTTC
TRBV6-2/TRBV6-3	TRBJ1-5	-	-	CASSYQRNSNQPQHF	TGTGCCAGCAGTTATCAGAGGAATAGCAATCAGCCCCAGCATTTT
TRBV5-1	TRBJ2-3	-	TRBD2	CASSGSGSGTDTQYF	TGCGCCAGCAGCGGTAGCGGGAGTGGGACAGATACGCAGTATTTT
TRBV18	TRBJ1-2	-	-	CASSPGGYGYTF	TGTGCCAGCTCACCAGGGGGCTATGGCTACACCTTC
TRBV5-1	TRBJ2-7	-	TRBD1	CASSPGQGAYEQYF	TGCGCCAGCAGCCCGGGACAGGGGGCATACGAGCAGTACTTC
TRBV5-4	TRBJ2-7	-	TRBD2	CASSMGLAGALEQYF	TGTGCCAGCAGCATGGGACTAGCGGGAGCGTTGGAGCAGTACTTC
TRBV6-5	TRBJ1-2	-	TRBD1	CASRLDRDRYGYTF	TGTGCCAGCAGACTGGACAGGGACCGGTATGGCTACACCTTC
TRBV7-9	TRBJ1-3	-	TRBD1	CASSQTLLDRGLVDTIYF	TGTGCCAGCAGCCAAACTTTACTAGACAGGGGGCTCGTGGACACCATATATTTT
TRBV19	TRBJ1-3	-	TRBD1	CASSSTGTGNTIYF	TGTGCCAGTAGTTCGACAGGGACCGGAAACACCATATATTTT
TRBV6-5	TRBJ1-1	-	TRBD1	CASSYQPQGGTEAFF	TGTGCCAGCAGTTACCAACCACAGGGGGGCACTGAAGCTTTCTTT
TRBV4-1	TRBJ2-1	-	TRBD2	CASSQAFRLAGDNEQFF	TGCGCCAGCAGCCAAGCGTTTCGACTAGCGGGGGACAATGAGCAGTTCTTC
TRBV7-3	TRBJ1-1	-	-	CASSLTADPQNTEAFF	TGTGCCAGCAGCTTAACAGCAGACCCGCAAAACACTGAAGCTTTCTTT
TRBV24-1	TRBJ2-5	once	TRBD2	CATSDSGTRQETQYF	TGTGCCACCAGTGATTCCGGGACTAGACAAGAGACCCAGTACTTC
TRBV11-2	TRBJ2-1	-	TRBD2	CASSSGLARYNEQFF	TGTGCCAGCAGCTCGGGACTAGCGCGGTACAATGAGCAGTTCTTC
TRBV6-6	TRBJ2-3	-	TRBD1	CASSPTGSDTQYF	TGTGCCAGCAGCCCGACAGGGAGCGATACGCAGTATTTT
TRBV5-1	TRBJ2-1	-	TRBD1	CASSLAGGTGGNEQFF	TGCGCCAGCAGCTTGGCAGGCGGGACAGGCGGGAATGAGCAGTTCTTC
TRBV27	TRBJ2-2	-	-	CASSGKRVVGGELFF	TGTGCCAGCAGTGGCAAGCGGGTAGTAGGCGGGGAGCTGTTTTTT
TRBV3-1/TRBV3-2	TRBJ1-4	-	-	CASSQDRPGNEKLFF	TGTGCCAGCAGCCAAGATCGACCGGGGAATGAAAAACTGTTTTTT
TRBV7-2	TRBJ2-7	-	-	CASSLEGSRMTYEQYF	TGTGCCAGCAGCTTAGAGGGGAGCCGCATGACCTACGAGCAGTACTTC
TRBV7-6	TRBJ2-4	once	TRBD2	CASSLVPAGVSKNIQYF	TGTGCCAGCAGCTTAGTTCCAGCGGGAGTATCCAAAAACATTCAGTACTTC
TRBV19	TRBJ2-2	-	TRBD1	CASGGQGNTGELFF	TGTGCCAGTGGGGGACAGGGGAACACCGGGGAGCTGTTTTTT
TRBV4-1	TRBJ2-5	-	-	CASSQVDYRETQYF	TGCGCCAGCAGCCAAGTGGACTACAGGGAGACCCAGTACTTC
TRBV30	TRBJ1-3	-	-	CAWRTKGERGNTIYF	TGTGCCTGGAGGACGAAGGGGGAGCGCGGAAACACCATATATTTT
TRBV19	TRBJ2-7	-	TRBD1	CASAGTGFSYEQYF	TGTGCCAGTGCCGGGACAGGATTCTCCTACGAGCAGTACTTC
TRBV7-8	TRBJ2-7	-	-	CASSPMLRDGSYEQYF	TGTGCCAGCAGCCCTATGCTCCGGGACGGCTCCTACGAGCAGTACTTC
TRBV5-6	TRBJ1-2	-	TRBD1	CASSQTGGADYGYTF	TGTGCCAGCAGCCAAACAGGGGGCGCCGACTATGGCTACACCTTC
TRBV6-5	TRBJ1-3	-	-	CASSRDPTGNTIYF	TGTGCCAGCAGCCGTGATCCCACTGGAAACACCATATATTTT
TRBV29-1	TRBJ2-1	-	TRBD2	CSDTGTSLNEQFF	TGCAGCGATACCGGGACTAGCTTAAATGAGCAGTTCTTC
TRBV5-1	TRBJ2-2	-	-	CASSLGPGGTGELFF	TGCGCCAGCAGCTTAGGTCCGGGTGGCACCGGGGAGCTGTTTTTT
TRBV5-1	TRBJ2-7	-	TRBD2	CASSVWTSVDYEQYF	TGCGCCAGCAGCGTTTGGACTAGCGTCGACTACGAGCAGTACTTC
TRBV9	TRBJ2-4	-	TRBD1	CASSVAAVGQGTKNIQYF	TGTGCCAGCAGCGTAGCCGCCGTCGGACAGGGAACCAAAAACATTCAGTACTTC
TRBV18	TRBJ1-1	-	TRBD1	CASSPETGSRTEAFF	TGTGCCAGCTCACCCGAGACAGGGAGCCGCACTGAAGCTTTCTTT
TRBV2	TRBJ2-2	-	TRBD2	CASRREGGTGELFF	TGTGCCAGTAGGCGGGAGGGGGGCACCGGGGAGCTGTTTTTT
TRBV6-2/TRBV6-3	TRBJ2-4	-	-	CASSYPRQTEIQNIQYF	TGTGCCAGCAGTTACCCCCGACAGACAGAAATTCAAAACATTCAGTACTTC
TRBV6-5	TRBJ2-1	-	-	CASRPSAGSYNEQFF	TGTGCCAGCAGACCCAGTGCGGGCTCCTACAATGAGCAGTTCTTC
TRBV9	TRBJ1-1	-	-	CASSQRQNTEAFF	TGTGCCAGCAGCCAGAGACAGAACACTGAAGCTTTCTTT
TRBV7-9	TRBJ2-5	once	TRBD2	CASSLGLAGDQETQYF	TGTGCCAGCAGCTTAGGACTAGCGGGAGATCAAGAGACCCAGTACTTC
TRBV2	TRBJ2-3	-	TRBD2	CASSEEASGWGDTQYF	TGTGCCAGCAGTGAAGAGGCTAGCGGGTGGGGAGATACGCAGTATTTT
TRBV5-1	TRBJ2-7	-	-	CASSVAGEGYEQYF	TGCGCCAGCAGCGTGGCAGGGGAGGGCTACGAGCAGTACTTC
TRBV24-1	TRBJ2-3	-	TRBD1	CATSDTPPGGDTQYF	TGTGCCACCAGTGATACTCCCCCAGGGGGAGATACGCAGTATTTT
TRBV18	TRBJ1-6	-	TRBD1	CASSLPGQRSNSPLHF	TGTGCCAGCTCGCTTCCGGGACAGAGATCAAATTCACCCCTCCACTTT
TRBV6-6	TRBJ2-7	-	TRBD2	CASSDRLAGVQEQYF	TGTGCCAGCAGTGACCGACTAGCGGGTGTCCAAGAGCAGTACTTC